Sequencing of this T cell receptor (beta chain) was carried out in a study of T cell responses to AZD1222 COVID-19 vaccine. Study findings and constraints: After the peak T cell response, and only then, were repertoires sampled.

Measured with immunoSEQ multiplex PCR; TCRdb has only the in-frame clones, and not every one. The data hold some 150,000 clones, with just over 85% observed a single time. Points on this clone: What it binds is unknown.

The study pooled second doses at about 4 or about 12 weeks. V lost 10 bases, J lost 1 base, and 3 bases stayed unmatched. There are 12 residues in the CDR3. Germline-derived CDR1 and CDR2 are ENHRY and SYGVKD. The TCR was taken from an adult who received the AZD1222 COVID-19 vaccine. The rearrangement joins TRBV10-3 to TRBJ1-1; TRBD1 aligns across 7 bases. The starting material was peripheral blood, obtained 28 days after the second AZD1222 dose. DNA for the CDR3: TGTGCCACCTGGACAGGGAACACTGAAGCTTTCTTT. Residues: CATWTGNTEAFF.